Listed below are T cell receptor beta chains from one sample, sequenced in a study of molecular identifiers for immune sequencing clone quantification. TCRdb ran MiXCR on the PCR reads and lists one entry per CDR3 protein. The repertoire holds hundreds of thousands of distinct CDR3 sequences, 20% to 25% seen once, with over 0.7% in the top ten. Sequences were obtained from naive CD8+ T cells from blood, with Jurkat cell RNA spiked in. These receptors all come from a human donor in good health. Some libraries in this study had Jurkat cell RNA spiked in. CDR3s leave out the opening cysteine and the closing phenylalanine or tryptophan. Each record gives: J gene, clone size, V gene, CDR3 length, CDR3 protein. The size field is filled for only some rows; it gives once, few, many or a size class.

TRBJ2-1 | - | TRBV24-1 | 15 | ATGHRGHSESYNEQF
TRBJ2-7 | - | TRBV7-9 | 12 | ASSPYLGDGEQY
TRBJ1-5 | many | TRBV30 | 11 | AWTDSSNQPQH
TRBJ1-1 | many | TRBV4-3 | 16 | ASRGTGAGGRFVTEAF
TRBJ2-5 | - | TRBV6-5 | 14 | ASSYDQGANKETQY
TRBJ2-7 | - | TRBV21-1 | 13 | ASSKIRAGGYEQY
TRBJ1-1 | - | TRBV27 | 12 | ARSLAFSSPEAF
TRBJ1-1 | - | TRBV9 | 13 | ASSPSGTGYTEAF
TRBJ1-1 | - | TRBV30 | 13 | AWSSPRTGNTEAF
TRBJ2-3 | many | TRBV7-8 | 13 | ASRQRQGSTDTQY
TRBJ1-1 | many | TRBV12-3/TRBV12-4 | 10 | ASLLLNTEAF
TRBJ1-6 | many | TRBV27 | 12 | ASSPAGHNSPLH
TRBJ1-2 | few | TRBV29-1 | 12 | SVVGTDQLSGYT
TRBJ1-4 | few | TRBV4-3 | 12 | ASSQEVIGEKLF
TRBJ1-2 | - | TRBV4-1 | 12 | ASSQEVTNYGYT
TRBJ1-2 | many | TRBV29-1 | 9 | SVEEMYGYT
TRBJ2-5 | many | TRBV7-8 | 14 | ASSLPLLGVEETQY
TRBJ2-1 | few | TRBV19 | 12 | ASSMTSRGNEQF
TRBJ1-3 | many | TRBV11-2 | 15 | ASSTPGQVFPGNTIY
TRBJ1-6 | many | TRBV20-1 | 11 | SASGHFNSPLH
TRBJ2-3 | once | TRBV27 | 14 | ACSLLSSGRTDTQY
TRBJ2-3 | many | TRBV5-6 | 12 | ASSIAGSTDTQY
TRBJ2-2 | many | TRBV7-9 | 14 | ASSSGLAGITGELF
TRBJ2-7 | many | TRBV7-2 | 13 | ASSPEAPGGYEQY